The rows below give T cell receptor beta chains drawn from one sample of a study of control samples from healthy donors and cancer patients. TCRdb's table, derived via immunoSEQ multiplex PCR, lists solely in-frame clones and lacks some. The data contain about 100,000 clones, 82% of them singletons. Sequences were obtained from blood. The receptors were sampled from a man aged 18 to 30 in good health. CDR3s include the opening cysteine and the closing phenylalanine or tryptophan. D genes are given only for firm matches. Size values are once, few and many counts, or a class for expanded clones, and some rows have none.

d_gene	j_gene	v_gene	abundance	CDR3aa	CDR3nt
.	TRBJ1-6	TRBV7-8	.	CASSLEGSGSPLHF	TGTGCCAGCAGCTTAGAGGGGTCGGGTTCACCCCTCCACTTT
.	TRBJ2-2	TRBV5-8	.	CASSLTQVAGELFF	TGTGCCAGCAGCTTGACCCAGGTCGCCGGGGAGCTGTTTTTT
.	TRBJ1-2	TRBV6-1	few	CASSEPGTHYGYTF	TGTGCCAGCAGTGAACCCGGGACTCACTATGGCTACACCTTC
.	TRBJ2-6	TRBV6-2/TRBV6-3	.	CASSDGTAGSGANVLTF	TGTGCCAGCAGTGACGGGACGGCGGGCTCTGGGGCCAACGTCCTGACTTTC
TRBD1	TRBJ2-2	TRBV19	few	CASRYRGNTGELFF	TGTGCCAGCCGTTACAGGGGGAACACCGGGGAGCTGTTTTTT
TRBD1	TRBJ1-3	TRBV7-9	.	CASSSYPRDRGGNTIYF	TGTGCCAGCAGCTCATATCCGCGGGACAGGGGAGGAAACACCATATATTTT
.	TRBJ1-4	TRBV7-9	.	CASSLNGALATNEKLFF	TGTGCCAGCAGCTTAAATGGGGCGCTTGCGACTAATGAAAAACTGTTTTTT
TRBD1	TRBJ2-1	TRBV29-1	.	CSVLGPDRGEEEQFF	TGCAGCGTTCTTGGGCCGGACAGGGGGGAAGAGGAGCAGTTCTTC
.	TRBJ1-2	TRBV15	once	CATSRDPRTGRANYGYTF	TGTGCCACCAGCAGAGATCCTAGAACAGGCCGAGCTAACTATGGCTACACCTTC
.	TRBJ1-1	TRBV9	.	CASSVGVTEAFF	TGTGCCAGCAGCGTAGGGGTAACTGAAGCTTTCTTT
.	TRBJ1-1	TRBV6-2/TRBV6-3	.	CASSYHLRGDEAFF	TGTGCCAGCAGTTACCATCTTCGGGGGGATGAAGCTTTCTTT
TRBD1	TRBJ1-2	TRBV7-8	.	CASSYAGTGKGGYTF	TGTGCCAGCAGCTACGCCGGGACAGGGAAGGGTGGCTACACCTTC
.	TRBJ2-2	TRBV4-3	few	CASSRSTDRAGELFF	TGCGCCAGCAGCCGATCGACGGACCGCGCCGGGGAGCTGTTTTTT
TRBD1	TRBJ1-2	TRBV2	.	CASVKGQDYGYTF	TGTGCCAGCGTTAAGGGACAGGACTATGGCTACACCTTC
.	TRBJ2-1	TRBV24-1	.	CASGGSPPYNEQFF	TGTGCCAGTGGGGGAAGTCCACCCTACAATGAGCAGTTCTTC
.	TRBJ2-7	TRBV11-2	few	CASSPKLQGYEQYF	TGTGCCAGCAGCCCTAAATTGCAGGGCTACGAGCAGTACTTC
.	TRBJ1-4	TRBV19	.	CASSIQGHGNEKLFF	TGTGCCAGTAGTATACAGGGGCATGGTAATGAAAAACTGTTTTTT
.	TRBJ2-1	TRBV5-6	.	CASSLEYNEQFF	TGTGCCAGCAGCTTAGAGTACAATGAGCAGTTCTTC
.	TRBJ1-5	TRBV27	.	CASSALIGALSGNQPQHF	TGTGCCAGCAGTGCCCTCATCGGAGCCCTTTCGGGCAATCAGCCCCAGCATTTT
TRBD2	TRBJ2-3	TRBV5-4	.	CASSPGLAGGTDTQYF	TGTGCCAGCAGCCCGGGACTAGCGGGGGGCACAGATACGCAGTATTTT
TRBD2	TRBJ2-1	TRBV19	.	CASSSLAGGHGEQFF	TGTGCCAGTAGTTCGTTGGCGGGGGGGCATGGTGAGCAGTTCTTC
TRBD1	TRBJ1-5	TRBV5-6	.	CASSVQGSTNQPQHF	TGTGCCAGCAGCGTACAGGGGTCCACCAATCAGCCCCAGCATTTT
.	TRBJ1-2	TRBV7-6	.	CASSLAPQGTDPRIGYTF	TGTGCCAGCAGCTTAGCGCCGCAGGGAACCGACCCACGCATAGGCTACACCTTC
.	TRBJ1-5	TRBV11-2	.	CASRKAGNQPQHF	TGTGCCAGCCGGAAGGCAGGGAATCAGCCCCAGCATTTT
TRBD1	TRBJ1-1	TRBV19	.	CASSSRPGTGNTEAFF	TGTGCCAGTAGTTCGCGTCCCGGGACAGGGAACACTGAAGCTTTCTTT
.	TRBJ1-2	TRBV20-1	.	CSAKYNGYTF	TGCAGTGCTAAATATAACGGCTACACCTTC
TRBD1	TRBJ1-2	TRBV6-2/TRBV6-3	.	CASSYGDSFYGYTF	TGTGCCAGCAGTTACGGGGACAGTTTCTATGGCTACACCTTC
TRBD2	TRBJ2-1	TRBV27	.	CASSSGLAPRVEQFF	TGTGCCAGCAGTTCGGGACTAGCGCCGCGGGTGGAGCAGTTCTTC
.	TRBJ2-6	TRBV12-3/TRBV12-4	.	CASRNSGANVLTF	TGTGCCAGCAGGAACTCTGGGGCCAACGTCCTGACTTTC